A single sample gave rise to the 23 T cell receptor beta chains below, sequenced in a study of T cell repertoires in cytomegalovirus infection. TCRdb analysed the reads with MiXCR anew, one entry per CDR3 protein. The sample lists roughly 700,000 distinct CDR3 sequences; roughly 33% were seen once. Their antigen targets remain unknown. The sample was cultured PBMCs, taken from culture after CMV antigen stimulation. The receptors derive from a human donor in good health (CMV status not recorded). Some clones in this sample may be carry-over from other donors' samples.

This sequence joins TRBV5-5 and TRBJ1-4; TRBD1 matches 11 bases. V dropped 4 bases and J dropped 12; count of bases not matched to a gene: 14. The CDR3 runs 16 residues. CDR1 is SGHKS and CDR2 is YYEKEE in the germline V gene (reference sequence). Written as DNA, the CDR3 is TGTGCCAGCAGCGCTCCCGGGACAGGGGGTGATCCCGAACTGTTTTTT. It codes for CASSAPGTGGDPELFF.

The CDR3 nucleotides read TGTGCCAGCAGCAGGAACAGAAATTCACCCCTCCACTTT. This translates into CASSRNRNSPLHF. The V call is TRBV6-8, the J call TRBJ1-6; D is unresolved. The germline CDR1 and CDR2 sequences are MNHGY and SAAAGT. Deletions cut 6 bases from V and 7 bases from J, with 10 bases between. The CDR3 extends over 13 amino acids.

The chain employs TRBV12-3 or TRBV12-4 and TRBJ1-1; 9 nucleotides agree with TRBD1. The V segment lost 7 bases and the J segment 0 bases; nucleotides outside the gene matches: 6. The CDR3 is 15 amino acids. CDR3 sequence: CASNKDRGLNTEAFF. CDR3 nucleotide sequence: TGTGCCAGCAACAAGGACAGGGGACTGAACACTGAAGCTTTCTTT.

The sample holds a few counts of this clonotype. In DNA form, the CDR3 reads TGTGCCAGCAGCCAACGGGGGGATCCGAACACTGAAGCTTTCTTT. This codes for CASSQRGDPNTEAFF. The J gene is TRBJ1-1, the V gene TRBV4-2; D perhaps matches TRBD1 (5 bases). The germline V and J ends were trimmed by 2 bases and 1 base, with 11 bases remaining between them. CDR3 length: 15 residues. Germline CDR1 is LGHNA and CDR2 is YNFKEQ.

This clonotype was seen only once. J is TRBJ1-1 and V is TRBV3-1; D remains unclear. Germline values: CDR1 LGHDT, CDR2 YNNKEL (reference sequence). Trimming removed 2 bases at V and 8 bases at J, with 9 bases between. The CDR3 covers 12 residues. The CDR3 loop reads CASSQPKEEAFF. CDR3 in DNA: TGTGCCAGCAGCCAACCCAAAGAAGAAGCTTTCTTT.

V is TRBV5-6 and J is TRBJ1-2; D is unclear. This CDR3 region has 16 residues. The germline V and J ends were trimmed by 4 bases and 0 bases, with 16 bases remaining between them. CDR1 SGHDT and CDR2 YYEEEE come from the germline V gene. CDR3 residues: CASSPWIARPNYGYTF. CDR3 bases: TGTGCCAGCAGCCCCTGGATCGCAAGGCCTAACTATGGCTACACCTTC.

The V gene is TRBV2, the J gene TRBJ2-7; D is unresolved. With 6 bases removed from V and 6 bases from J, the gap between germline ends came to 24 bases. Germline loops: CDR1 SNHLY, CDR2 FYNNEI. The CDR3 extends over 16 amino acids. The CDR3 DNA follows: TGTGCCAGCAGCCCCCACATAACGTCGGGCGGTGGCGAGCAGTACTTC. This translates into CASSPHITSGGGEQYF.

This clonotype was found many times. This chain uses TRBV7-2 with TRBJ2-1; D ambiguous. The germline V gene encodes CDR1 SGHTA and CDR2 FQGNSA. The CDR3 has 14 residues. Trimming took 5 bases from V and 1 from J, leaving 9 bases between them. The CDR3 reads CASSPKWSYNEQFF. The CDR3 coding sequence is TGTGCCAGCAGCCCAAAGTGGTCCTACAATGAGCAGTTCTTC.

This clonotype has a handful of counts. V and J are TRBV12-3 or TRBV12-4 and TRBJ2-7; 7 nucleotides line up with TRBD1. CDR3 length: 14 residues. The V gene end was trimmed by 5 bases and the J gene end by 0 bases; junction bases not matched to a gene: 4. In nucleotides, the CDR3 is TGTGCCAGCAGTAATGGGGACAGCTCCTACGAGCAGTACTTC. Translation gives CASSNGDSSYEQYF.

This clonotype showed up just a few times. The chain employs TRBV27 and TRBJ1-2; 8 positions agree with TRBD1. The germline CDR1 and CDR2 sequences are MNHEY and SMNVEV (reference sequence). J gave up 4 bases and V 8 bases, and 9 bases lay outside the gene matches. CDR3 length: 14 residues. CDR3 bases: TGTGCCAGCCGACCTGACAGGGGACGCTATGGCTACACCTTC. Encoded protein: CASRPDRGRYGYTF.

Here the CDR3 DNA reads TGTGCCACCAGCGAGAGCGGGAGGGGGTTCAATGAGCAGTTCTTC. As protein: CATSESGRGFNEQFF. The V and J genes are TRBV15 and TRBJ2-1; 10 positions agree with TRBD2. The germline gives CDR1 LNHNV, CDR2 YYDKDF (reference sequence). This CDR3 is built from 15 residues. V lost 5 bases to trimming and J lost 6 bases; unmatched junction nucleotides: 7.

The chain is built from TRBV6-8 and TRBJ2-4, with TRBD1 identical over 7 bases. V was clipped by 5 bases and J by 0 bases; unmatched bases: 7. Germline V lookup: CDR1 MNHGY, CDR2 SAAAGT. The CDR3 runs 16 residues. CDR3 in amino acids: CASSLGQARAKNIQYF. DNA for the CDR3: TGTGCCAGCAGTCTCGGACAGGCGAGAGCCAAAAACATTCAGTACTTC.

J is TRBJ2-7 and V is TRBV7-9; 10 nucleotides agree with TRBD2. CDR1 SEHNR and CDR2 FQNEAQ come from the germline V gene (reference sequence). Trimming at V came to 5 bases and at J to 5 bases, leaving 9 bases not matched to a gene. The CDR3 length is 15 residues. DNA of the CDR3: TGTGCCAGCAGCCTAATACTAGCGGGGTTGAACGAGCAGTACTTC. This gives the protein CASSLILAGLNEQYF.

The gene calls are TRBV6-6 and TRBJ1-6; tentatively, D is TRBD1 (6 bases). V lost 4 bases, J lost 3 bases, and 16 bases lay in between. Germline V CDR1 and CDR2: MNHNY, SVGAGI (reference sequence). The CDR3 sequence is 17 residues long. The CDR3, as DNA: TGTGCCAGCAGTTCCTATACAGGGAGGAACTATAATTCACCCCTCCACTTT. Its translation: CASSSYTGRNYNSPLHF.

The gene calls are TRBV11-2 and TRBJ1-4, with a tentative D call TRBD1 (5 bases). The length of the CDR3 is 15 residues. Germline V CDR1 and CDR2: SGHAT, FQNNGV. V lost 8 bases and J lost 0, with 13 bases in between. CDR3 residues: CASGRRGATNEKLFF. The DNA for the CDR3 is TGTGCCAGCGGACGGAGGGGCGCAACTAATGAAAAACTGTTTTTT.

Ten or more counts support this clonotype. The gene calls are TRBV7-6 and TRBJ2-7; tentative D call: TRBD1 (6 bases). Trimming left V 2 bases short and J 4 bases short, with 12 bases between. Germline values: CDR1 SGHVS, CDR2 FNYEAQ. This CDR3 comprises 14 residues. The CDR3: CASSLKGGSYEQYF. The CDR3 DNA is TGTGCCAGCAGCTTAAAAGGGGGTTCGTACGAGCAGTACTTC.

Only a few counts were recorded for this clonotype. The genes are TRBV6-1 and TRBJ2-3; D gene uncertain. CDR3 size: 14 residues. Per the germline V gene, CDR1 is MNHNS and CDR2 is SASEGT. V was pared by 7 bases and J by 2 bases, with 13 bases between. CDR3 residues: CASMVQLATDTQYF. CDR3 DNA: TGTGCCAGCATGGTGCAGCTCGCCACAGATACGCAGTATTTT.

This clonotype has only a few counts. The gene calls are TRBV4-1 and TRBJ1-5, with 8 bases lining up with TRBD1. Per germline, CDR1 MGHRA and CDR2 YSYEKL. The CDR3 is 15 residues long. V shed 5 bases and J 3 bases; nucleotides not matched to a gene: 6. CDR3: CASSGGQADNQPQHF. Here the CDR3 DNA reads TGCGCCAGCAGCGGGGGACAGGCCGACAATCAGCCCCAGCATTTT.

V usage is TRBV19 and J usage is TRBJ2-3; D is possibly TRBD2 (6 bases). The CDR3 is 17 residues long. Germline V gives CDR1 LNHDA, CDR2 SQIVND (reference sequence). Deletions cut 5 bases from V and 11 bases from J, with 29 bases between. The CDR3 DNA follows: TGTGCCAGTAGTGGTGCCTTACTGGCGGGGCCATCTTCTGGGCAGTATTTT. Its protein product is CASSGALLAGPSSGQYF.

The CDR3, as DNA: TGTGCCACAAACGACGGACTAGCGCCGGAGACCCAGTACTTC. Protein sequence: CATNDGLAPETQYF. The chain combines TRBV19 with TRBJ2-5, with TRBD2 matching 9 bases. Germline-derived CDR1 and CDR2 are LNHDA and SQIVND (reference sequence). This CDR3 has 14 residues. Unmatched junction bases numbered 11, after V lost 10 bases and J lost 5 bases.

The genes are TRBV7-2 and TRBJ2-3; D is perhaps TRBD1 (6 bases). The CDR3 spans 15 residues. The germline gives CDR1 SGHTA, CDR2 FQGNSA. Between the trimmed V and J ends, which lost 8 bases and 2 bases, there was a span of 17 bases. CDR3 in DNA: TGTGCCAGCGCTCCCCGACAGGTGATCACAGATACGCAGTATTTT. Its translation: CASAPRQVITDTQYF.

The chain combines TRBV20-1 with TRBJ1-6; no clear D. Germline V gene data show CDR1 as DFQATT and CDR2 as SNEGSKA (reference sequence). Trimming cost V 3 bases and J 4 bases, with 7 bases left between them. This CDR3 region has 13 residues. CDR3 in amino acids: CSASFGYNSPLHF. The CDR3 nucleotides read TGCAGTGCTAGTTTCGGATATAATTCACCCCTCCACTTT.

There are a few counts of this clonotype. V usage is TRBV18 and J usage is TRBJ2-1; 10 bases map to TRBD1. Trimming at V came to 4 bases and at J to 9 bases, leaving 9 bases not matched to a gene. Germline CDR1 KGHSH, CDR2 LQKENI. This CDR3 spans 15 amino acids. For the CDR3, the DNA is TGTGCCAGCTCACATGGACAGGGGGTCCCTAGTGAGCAGTTCTTC. As protein: CASSHGQGVPSEQFF.